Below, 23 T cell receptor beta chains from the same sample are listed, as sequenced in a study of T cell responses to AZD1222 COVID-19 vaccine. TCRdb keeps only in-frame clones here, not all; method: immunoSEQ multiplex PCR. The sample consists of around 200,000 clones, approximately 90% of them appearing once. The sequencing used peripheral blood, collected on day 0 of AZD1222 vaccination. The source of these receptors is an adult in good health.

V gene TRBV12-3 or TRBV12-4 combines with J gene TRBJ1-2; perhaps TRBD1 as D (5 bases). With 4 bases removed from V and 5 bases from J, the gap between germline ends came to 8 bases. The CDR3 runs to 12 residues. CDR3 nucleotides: TGTGCCAGCAGTTCACAGGTTTATGGCTACACCTTC. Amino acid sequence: CASSSQVYGYTF.

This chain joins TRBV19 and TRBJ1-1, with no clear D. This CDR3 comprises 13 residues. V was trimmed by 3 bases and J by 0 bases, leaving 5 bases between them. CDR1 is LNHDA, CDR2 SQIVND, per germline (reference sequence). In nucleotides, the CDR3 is TGTGCCAGTAGTATTTCCCTGAACACTGAAGCTTTCTTT. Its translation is CASSISLNTEAFF.

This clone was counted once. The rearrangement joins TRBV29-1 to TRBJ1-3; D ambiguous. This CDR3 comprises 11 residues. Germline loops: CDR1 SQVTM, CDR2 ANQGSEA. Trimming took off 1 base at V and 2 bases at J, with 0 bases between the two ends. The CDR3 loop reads CSVEAGNTIYF. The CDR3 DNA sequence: TGCAGCGTTGAAGCTGGAAACACCATATATTTT.

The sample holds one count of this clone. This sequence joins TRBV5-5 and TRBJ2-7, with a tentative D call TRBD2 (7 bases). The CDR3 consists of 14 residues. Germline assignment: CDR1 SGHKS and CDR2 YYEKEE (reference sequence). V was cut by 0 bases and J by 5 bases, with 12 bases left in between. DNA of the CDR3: TGTGCCAGCAGCTTGGTGGGGGGGCGAAACGAGCAGTACTTC. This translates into CASSLVGGRNEQYF.

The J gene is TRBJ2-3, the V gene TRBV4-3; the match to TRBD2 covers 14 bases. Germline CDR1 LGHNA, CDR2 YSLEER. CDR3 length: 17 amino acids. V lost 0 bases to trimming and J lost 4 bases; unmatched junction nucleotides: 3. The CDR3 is CASSQDLGLAGADTQYF. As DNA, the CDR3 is TGCGCCAGCAGCCAAGATTTGGGACTAGCGGGGGCAGATACGCAGTATTTT.

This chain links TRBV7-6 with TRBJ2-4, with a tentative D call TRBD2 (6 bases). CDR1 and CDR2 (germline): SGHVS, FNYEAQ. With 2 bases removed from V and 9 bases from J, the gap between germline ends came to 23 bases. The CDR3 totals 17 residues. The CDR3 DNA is TGTGCCAGCAGCTTAAACTCTGCGCCGGCCGCGGGGTTCATTCAGTACTTC. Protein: CASSLNSAPAAGFIQYF.

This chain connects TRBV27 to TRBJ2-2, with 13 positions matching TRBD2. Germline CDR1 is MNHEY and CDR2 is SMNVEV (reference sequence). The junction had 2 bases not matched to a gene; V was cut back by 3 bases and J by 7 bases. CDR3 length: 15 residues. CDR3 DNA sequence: TGTGCCAGCAGTTTGGGACTAGCGGGACACGGGGAGCTGTTTTTT. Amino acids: CASSLGLAGHGELFF.

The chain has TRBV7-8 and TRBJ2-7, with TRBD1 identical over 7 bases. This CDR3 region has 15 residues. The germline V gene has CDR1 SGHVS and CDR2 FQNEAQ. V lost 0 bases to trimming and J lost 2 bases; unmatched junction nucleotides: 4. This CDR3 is CASSLARDRPYEQYF. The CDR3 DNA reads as TGTGCCAGCAGCTTAGCTCGGGACAGACCCTACGAGCAGTACTTC.

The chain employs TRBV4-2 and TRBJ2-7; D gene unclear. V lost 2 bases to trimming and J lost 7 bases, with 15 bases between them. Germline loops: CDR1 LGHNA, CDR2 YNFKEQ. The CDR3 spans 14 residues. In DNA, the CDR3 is TGTGCCAGCAGCCAAAGCGTAGAAATAGGGGAGCAGTACTTC. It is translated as CASSQSVEIGEQYF.

The CDR3 region has the DNA TGTGCCAGCAGCTTACCCGGGACTAGACTTCTGCTGTGGGAGCAGTACTTC. Its translation: CASSLPGTRLLLWEQYF. The genes are TRBV5-8 and TRBJ2-7; 8 bases line up with TRBD2. Germline loops: CDR1 SGHTS, CDR2 YDEGEE. CDR3 length: 17 residues. Trimming took 2 bases from V and 7 from J; bases not matched to a gene: 17. Full variable domain (rest looked up from reference TRBV5-8 and TRBJ2-7): EAGVTQSPTHLIKTRGQQATLRCSPISGHTSVYWYQQALGLGLQFLLWYDEGEERNRGNFPPRFSGRQFPNYSSELNVNALELEDSALYLCASSLPGTRLLLWEQYFGPGTRLTVT.

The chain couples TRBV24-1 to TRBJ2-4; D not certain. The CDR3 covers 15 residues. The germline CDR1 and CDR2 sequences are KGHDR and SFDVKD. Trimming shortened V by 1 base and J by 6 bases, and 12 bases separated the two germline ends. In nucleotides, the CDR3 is TGTGCCACCAGTGATTTCGGTCCGTCGGGAAACATTCAGTACTTC. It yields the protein CATSDFGPSGNIQYF.

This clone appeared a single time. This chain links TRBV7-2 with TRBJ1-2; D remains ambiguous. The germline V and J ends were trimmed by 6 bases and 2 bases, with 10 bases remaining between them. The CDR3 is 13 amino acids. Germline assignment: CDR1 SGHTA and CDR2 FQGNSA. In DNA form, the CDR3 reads TGTGCCAGCAGTTTCACGGGGAACTATGGCTACACCTTC. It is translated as CASSFTGNYGYTF.

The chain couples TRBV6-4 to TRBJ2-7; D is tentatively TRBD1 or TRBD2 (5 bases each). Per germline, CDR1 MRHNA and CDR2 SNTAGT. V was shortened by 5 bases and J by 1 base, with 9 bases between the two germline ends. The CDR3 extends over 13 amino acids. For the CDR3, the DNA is TGTGCCAGCAGTAAAGGGGAGTCCTACGAGCAGTACTTC. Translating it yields CASSKGESYEQYF.

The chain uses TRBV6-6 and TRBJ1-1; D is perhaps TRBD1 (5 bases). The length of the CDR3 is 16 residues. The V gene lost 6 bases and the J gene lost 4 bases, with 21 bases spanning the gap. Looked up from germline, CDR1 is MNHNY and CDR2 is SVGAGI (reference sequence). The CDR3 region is CASSELLVGRGTEAFF. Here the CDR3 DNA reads TGTGCCAGCAGCGAACTTCTGGTTGGTAGGGGCACTGAAGCTTTCTTT.

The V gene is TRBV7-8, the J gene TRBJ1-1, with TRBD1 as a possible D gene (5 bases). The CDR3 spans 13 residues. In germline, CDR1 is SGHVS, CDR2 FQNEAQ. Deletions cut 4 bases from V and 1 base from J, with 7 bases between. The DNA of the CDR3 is TGTGCCAGCAGCTCGGGACCGAACACTGAAGCTTTCTTT. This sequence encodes CASSSGPNTEAFF.

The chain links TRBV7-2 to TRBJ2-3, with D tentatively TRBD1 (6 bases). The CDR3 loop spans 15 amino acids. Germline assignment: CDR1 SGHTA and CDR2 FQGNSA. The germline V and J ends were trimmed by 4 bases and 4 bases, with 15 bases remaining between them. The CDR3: CASSSTGSDADTQYF. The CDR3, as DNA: TGTGCCAGCAGCTCTACAGGGAGTGATGCAGATACGCAGTATTTT.

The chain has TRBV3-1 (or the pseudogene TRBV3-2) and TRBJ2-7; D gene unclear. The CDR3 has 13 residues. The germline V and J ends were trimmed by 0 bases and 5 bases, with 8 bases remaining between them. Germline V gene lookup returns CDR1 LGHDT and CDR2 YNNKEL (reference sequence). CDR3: CASSQDLRHEQYF. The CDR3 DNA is TGTGCCAGCAGCCAAGATCTTCGCCACGAGCAGTACTTC.

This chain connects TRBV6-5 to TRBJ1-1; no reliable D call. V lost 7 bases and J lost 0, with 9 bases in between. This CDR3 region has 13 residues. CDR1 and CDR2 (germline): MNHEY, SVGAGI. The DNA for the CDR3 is TGTGCCAGCATGTGGGCAGTGAACACTGAAGCTTTCTTT. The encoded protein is CASMWAVNTEAFF.

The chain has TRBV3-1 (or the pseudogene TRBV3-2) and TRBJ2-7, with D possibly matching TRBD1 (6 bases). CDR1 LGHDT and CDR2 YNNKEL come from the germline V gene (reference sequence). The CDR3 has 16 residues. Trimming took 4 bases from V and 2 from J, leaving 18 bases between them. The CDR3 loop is CASSRNTGLETYEQYF. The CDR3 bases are TGTGCCAGCAGCCGGAACACAGGGCTTGAAACCTACGAGCAGTACTTC.

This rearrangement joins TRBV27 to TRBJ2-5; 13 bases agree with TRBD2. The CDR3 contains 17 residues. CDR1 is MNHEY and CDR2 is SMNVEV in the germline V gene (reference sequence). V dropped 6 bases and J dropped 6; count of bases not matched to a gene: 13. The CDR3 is CASRVDSTSGGLQTQYF. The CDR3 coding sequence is TGTGCCAGCAGGGTCGATTCGACTAGCGGGGGGTTACAGACCCAGTACTTC.

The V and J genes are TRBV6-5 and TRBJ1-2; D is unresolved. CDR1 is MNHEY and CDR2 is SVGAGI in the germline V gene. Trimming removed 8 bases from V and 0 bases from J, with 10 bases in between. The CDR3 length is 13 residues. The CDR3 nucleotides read TGTGCCAGCCGAAGCACAGCTAACTATGGCTACACCTTC. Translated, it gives CASRSTANYGYTF.

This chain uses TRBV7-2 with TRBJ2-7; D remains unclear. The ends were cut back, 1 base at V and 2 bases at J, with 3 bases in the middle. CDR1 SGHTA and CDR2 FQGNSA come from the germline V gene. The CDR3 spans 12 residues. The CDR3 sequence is CASSLVPYEQYF. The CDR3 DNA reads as TGTGCCAGCAGCTTAGTTCCCTACGAGCAGTACTTC.

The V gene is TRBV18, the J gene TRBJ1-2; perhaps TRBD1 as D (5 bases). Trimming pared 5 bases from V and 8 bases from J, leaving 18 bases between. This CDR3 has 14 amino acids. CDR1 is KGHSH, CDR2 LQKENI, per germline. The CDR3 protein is CASSAQASQGGYTF. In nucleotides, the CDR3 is TGTGCCAGCTCAGCTCAGGCAAGCCAGGGAGGCTACACCTTC.